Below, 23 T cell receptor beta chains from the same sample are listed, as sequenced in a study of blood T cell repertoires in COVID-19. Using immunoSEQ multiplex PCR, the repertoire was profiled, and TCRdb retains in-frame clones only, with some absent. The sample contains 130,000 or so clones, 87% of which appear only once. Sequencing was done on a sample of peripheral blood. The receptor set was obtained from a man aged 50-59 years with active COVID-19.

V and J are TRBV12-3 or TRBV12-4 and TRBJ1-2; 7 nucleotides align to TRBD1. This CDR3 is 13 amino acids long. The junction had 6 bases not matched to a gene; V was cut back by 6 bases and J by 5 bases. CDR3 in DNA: TGTGCCAGCAGGCATTTACAGGGGTATGGCTACACCTTC. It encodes CASRHLQGYGYTF.

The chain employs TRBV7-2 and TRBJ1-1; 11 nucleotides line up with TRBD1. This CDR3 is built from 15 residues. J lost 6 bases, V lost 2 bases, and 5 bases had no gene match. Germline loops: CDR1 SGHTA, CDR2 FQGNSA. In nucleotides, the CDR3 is TGTGCCAGCAGCTTACCCGGGACAGGGGGATCTGAAGCTTTCTTT. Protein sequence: CASSLPGTGGSEAFF.

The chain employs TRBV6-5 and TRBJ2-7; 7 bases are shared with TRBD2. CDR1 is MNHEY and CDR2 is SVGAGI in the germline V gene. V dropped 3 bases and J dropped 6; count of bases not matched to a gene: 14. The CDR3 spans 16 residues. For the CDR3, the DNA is TGTGCCAGCAGTTATTTGCGGGGAAGCGGCGGGGGCGAGCAGTACTTC. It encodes CASSYLRGSGGGEQYF.

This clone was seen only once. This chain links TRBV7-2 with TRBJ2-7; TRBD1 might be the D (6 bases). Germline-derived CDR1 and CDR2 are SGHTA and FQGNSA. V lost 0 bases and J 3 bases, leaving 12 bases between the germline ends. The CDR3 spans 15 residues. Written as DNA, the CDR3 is TGTGCCAGCAGCTTAGCGATACAGGGCATCTACGAGCAGTACTTC. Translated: CASSLAIQGIYEQYF.

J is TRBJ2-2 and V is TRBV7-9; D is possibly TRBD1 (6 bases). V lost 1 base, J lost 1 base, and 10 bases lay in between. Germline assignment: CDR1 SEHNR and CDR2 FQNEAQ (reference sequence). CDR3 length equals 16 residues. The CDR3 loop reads CASSLVRGLNTGELFF. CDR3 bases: TGTGCCAGCAGCTTAGTCAGGGGATTGAACACCGGGGAGCTGTTTTTT.

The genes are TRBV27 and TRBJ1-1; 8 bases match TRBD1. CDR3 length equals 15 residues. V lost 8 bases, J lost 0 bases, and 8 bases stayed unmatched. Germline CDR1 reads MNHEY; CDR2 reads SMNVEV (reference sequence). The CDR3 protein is CASPPGQVVNTEAFF. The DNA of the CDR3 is TGTGCCAGCCCCCCGGGACAGGTGGTGAACACTGAAGCTTTCTTT.

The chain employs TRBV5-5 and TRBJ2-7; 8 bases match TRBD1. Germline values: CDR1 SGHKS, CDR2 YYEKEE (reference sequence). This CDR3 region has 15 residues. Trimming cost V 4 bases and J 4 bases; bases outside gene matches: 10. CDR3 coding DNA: TGTGCCAGCAGCCCGACGGGGACAGGTGTTTACGAGCAGTACTTC. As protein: CASSPTGTGVYEQYF.

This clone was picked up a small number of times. CDR3: CASSSRQGGSYGYTF. The CDR3 region has the DNA TGTGCCAGCAGTAGCCGACAGGGCGGATCCTATGGCTACACCTTC. The genes are TRBV6-2 or TRBV6-3 and TRBJ1-2, with 7 bases lining up with TRBD1. The CDR3 length is 15 residues. Germline assignment: CDR1 MNHEY and CDR2 SVGEGT. The ends lost 5 bases at V and 4 bases at J; junction bases unmatched: 10.

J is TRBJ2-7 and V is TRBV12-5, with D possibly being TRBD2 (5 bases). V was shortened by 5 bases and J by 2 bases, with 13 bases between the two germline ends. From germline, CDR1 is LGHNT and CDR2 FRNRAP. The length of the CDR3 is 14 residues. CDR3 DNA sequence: TGTGCTAGTGGTCCTGCGGGCAACACCTACGAGCAGTACTTC. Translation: CASGPAGNTYEQYF. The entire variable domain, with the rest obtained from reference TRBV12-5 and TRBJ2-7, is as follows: DARVTQTPRHKVTEMGQEVTMRCQPILGHNTVFWYRQTMMQGLELLAYFRNRAPLDDSGMPKDRFSAEMPDATLATLKIQPSEPRDSAVYFCASGPAGNTYEQYFGPGTRLTVT.

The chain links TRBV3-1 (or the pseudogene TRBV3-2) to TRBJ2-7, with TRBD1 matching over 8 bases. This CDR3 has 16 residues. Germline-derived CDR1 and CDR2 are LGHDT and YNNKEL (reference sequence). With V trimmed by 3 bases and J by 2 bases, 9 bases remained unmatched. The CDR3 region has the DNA TGTGCCAGCAGCCAGGACAGGGCCTATTCCACCTACGAGCAGTACTTC. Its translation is CASSQDRAYSTYEQYF.

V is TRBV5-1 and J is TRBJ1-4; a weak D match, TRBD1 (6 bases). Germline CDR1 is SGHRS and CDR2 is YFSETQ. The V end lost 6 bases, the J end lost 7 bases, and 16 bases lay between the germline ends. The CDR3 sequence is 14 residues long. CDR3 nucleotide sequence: TGCGCCAGCACCGACAGGCCGGGGGGTGAAAAACTGTTTTTT. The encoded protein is CASTDRPGGEKLFF.

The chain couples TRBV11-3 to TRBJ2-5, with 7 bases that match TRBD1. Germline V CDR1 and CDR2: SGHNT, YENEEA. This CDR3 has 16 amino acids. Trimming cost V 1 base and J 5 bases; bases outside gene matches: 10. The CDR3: CASSLGGTDLSETQYF. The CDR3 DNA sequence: TGTGCCAGCAGCTTAGGAGGGACAGACCTATCCGAGACCCAGTACTTC.

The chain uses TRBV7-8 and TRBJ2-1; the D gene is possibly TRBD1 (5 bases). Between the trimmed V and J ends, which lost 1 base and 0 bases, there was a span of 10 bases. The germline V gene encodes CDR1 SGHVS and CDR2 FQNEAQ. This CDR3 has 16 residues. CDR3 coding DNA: TGTGCCAGCAGCTTAGTGGGGCGGAGCTCCTACAATGAGCAGTTCTTC. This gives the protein CASSLVGRSSYNEQFF.

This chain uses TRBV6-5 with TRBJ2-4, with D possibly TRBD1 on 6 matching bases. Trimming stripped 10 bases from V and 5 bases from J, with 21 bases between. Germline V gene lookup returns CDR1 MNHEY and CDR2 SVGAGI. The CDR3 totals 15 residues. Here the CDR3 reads CATERGTKVENIQYF. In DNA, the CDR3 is TGTGCCACTGAAAGGGGGACCAAGGTCGAAAACATTCAGTACTTC.

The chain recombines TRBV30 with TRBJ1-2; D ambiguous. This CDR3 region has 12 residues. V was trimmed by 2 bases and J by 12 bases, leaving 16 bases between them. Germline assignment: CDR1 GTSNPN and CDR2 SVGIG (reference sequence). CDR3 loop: CAWSSGRQGHTF. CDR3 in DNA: TGTGCCTGGAGTAGTGGGCGCCAAGGCCACACCTTC.

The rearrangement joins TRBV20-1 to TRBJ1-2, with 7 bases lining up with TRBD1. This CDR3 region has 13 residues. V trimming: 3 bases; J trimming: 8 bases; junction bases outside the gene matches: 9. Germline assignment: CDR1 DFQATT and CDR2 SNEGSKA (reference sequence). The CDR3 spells CSASKTGSKGYTF. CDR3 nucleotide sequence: TGCAGTGCTAGTAAGACAGGGTCTAAGGGCTACACCTTC.

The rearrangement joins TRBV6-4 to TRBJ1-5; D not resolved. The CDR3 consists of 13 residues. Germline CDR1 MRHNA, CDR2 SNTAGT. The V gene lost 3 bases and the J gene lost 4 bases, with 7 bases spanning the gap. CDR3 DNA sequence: TGTGCCAGCAGTGAGGGCCTGAATCAGCCCCAGCATTTT. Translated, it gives CASSEGLNQPQHF.

The DNA for the CDR3 is TGTGCCAGCAGTCGACAGGGCAGTTCACCCCTCCACTTT. The encoded protein is CASSRQGSSPLHF. The chain recombines TRBV7-2 with TRBJ1-6, with 7 bases lining up with TRBD1. Looked up from germline, CDR1 is SGHTA and CDR2 is FQGNSA. CDR3 length: 13 amino acids. Losses at the gene ends were 6 bases for V and 9 bases for J; bases not matched to a gene: 5. Drawing the rest from reference TRBV7-2 and TRBJ1-6, the complete variable domain is GAGVSQSPSNKVTEKGKDVELRCDPISGHTALYWYRQSLGQGLEFLIYFQGNSAPDKSGLPSDRFSAERTGGSVSTLTIQRTQQEDSAVYLCASSRQGSSPLHFGNGTRLTVT.

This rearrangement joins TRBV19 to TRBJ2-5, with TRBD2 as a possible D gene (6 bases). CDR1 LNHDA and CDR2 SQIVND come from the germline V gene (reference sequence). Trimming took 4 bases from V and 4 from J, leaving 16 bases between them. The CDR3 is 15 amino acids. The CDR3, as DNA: TGTGCCAGTAGTACGACTAGAACCCTGGGAGAGACCCAGTACTTC. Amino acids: CASSTTRTLGETQYF.

CDR3 nucleotide sequence: TGTGCCAGCAGCCTGGGGGGTGAAAAACTGTTTTTT. This translates into CASSLGGEKLFF. The chain links TRBV6-5 to TRBJ1-4; tentative D call: TRBD1 (5 bases). From germline, CDR1 is MNHEY and CDR2 SVGAGI. V was trimmed by 6 bases and J by 7 bases, leaving 9 bases between them. This CDR3 comprises 12 residues.

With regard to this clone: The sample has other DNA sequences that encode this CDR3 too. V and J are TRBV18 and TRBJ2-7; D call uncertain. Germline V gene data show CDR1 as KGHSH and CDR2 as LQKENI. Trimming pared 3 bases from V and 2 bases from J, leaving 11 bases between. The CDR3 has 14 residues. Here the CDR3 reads CASSPPGPPYEQYF. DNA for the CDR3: TGTGCCAGCTCACCCCCCGGTCCCCCCTACGAGCAGTACTTC.

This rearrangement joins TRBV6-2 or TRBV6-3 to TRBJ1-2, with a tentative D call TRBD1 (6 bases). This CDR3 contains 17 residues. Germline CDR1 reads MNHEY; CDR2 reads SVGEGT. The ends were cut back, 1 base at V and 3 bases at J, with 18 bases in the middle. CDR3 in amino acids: CASSYYGYREFDYGYTF. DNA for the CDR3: TGTGCCAGCAGTTACTATGGCTACAGGGAATTCGACTATGGCTACACCTTC.

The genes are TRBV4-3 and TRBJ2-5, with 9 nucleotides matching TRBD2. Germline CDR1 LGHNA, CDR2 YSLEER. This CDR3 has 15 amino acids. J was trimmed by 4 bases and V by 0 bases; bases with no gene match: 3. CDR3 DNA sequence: TGCGCCAGCAGCCAAGAAGCTAGCGGGGTAGAGACCCAGTACTTC. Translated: CASSQEASGVETQYF.